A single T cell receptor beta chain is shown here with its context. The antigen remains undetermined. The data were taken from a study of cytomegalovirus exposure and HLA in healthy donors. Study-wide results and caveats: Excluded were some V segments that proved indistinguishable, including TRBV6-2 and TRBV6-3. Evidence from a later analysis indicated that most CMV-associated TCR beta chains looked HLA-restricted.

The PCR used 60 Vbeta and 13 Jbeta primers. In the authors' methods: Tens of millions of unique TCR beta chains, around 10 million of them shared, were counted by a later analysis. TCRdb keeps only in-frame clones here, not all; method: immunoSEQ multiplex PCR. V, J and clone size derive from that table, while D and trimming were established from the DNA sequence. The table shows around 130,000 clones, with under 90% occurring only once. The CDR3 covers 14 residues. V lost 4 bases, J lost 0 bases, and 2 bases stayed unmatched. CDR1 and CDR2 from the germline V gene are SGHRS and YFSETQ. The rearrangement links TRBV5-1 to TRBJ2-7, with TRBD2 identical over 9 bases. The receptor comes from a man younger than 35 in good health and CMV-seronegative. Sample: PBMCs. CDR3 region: CASSAAGGSYEQYF. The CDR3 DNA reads TGCGCCAGCAGCGCAGCGGGGGGCTCCTACGAGCAGTACTTC. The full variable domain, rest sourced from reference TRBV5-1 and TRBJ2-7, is KAGVTQTPRYLIKTRGQQVTLSCSPISGHRSVSWYQQTPGQGLQFLFEYFSETQRNKGNFPGRFSGRQFSNSRSEMNVSTLELGDSALYLCASSAAGGSYEQYFGPGTRLTVT.